What follows describes a single TCR beta chain. Its target is unknown. This sample was taken from a study of early T cells in non-severe SARS-CoV-2 infection. Study-level background: Unsorted whole blood bulk RNA was sequenced, with unpaired chains.

One entry per CDR3 protein, called by TCRdb with MiXCR from the 5' RACE reads. The data show about 22,000 distinct CDR3 sequences, around 4.5% seen once. General observations from the study: VDJdb matches were skewed toward anti-spike CD8 T cell responses.

The V gene end was trimmed by 1 base and the J gene end by 4 bases; junction bases not matched to a gene: 4. This CDR3 has 15 amino acids. The germline CDR1 and CDR2 sequences are MDHEN and SYDVKM. The sample comprised whole blood. The origin of this receptor is an adult who was a healthcare worker with PCR-confirmed SARS-CoV-2 infection or an uninfected control (not recorded which). The rearrangement uses TRBV28 and TRBJ2-7; TRBD1 matches 10 bases. CDR3 sequence reads: CASSLLGQGIYEQYF. The CDR3 bases are TGTGCCAGCAGTTTATTGGGACAGGGGATTTACGAGCAGTACTTC. The full variable domain, with the rest looked up from reference TRBV28 and TRBJ2-7, is DVKVTQSSRYLVKRTGEKVFLECVQDMDHENMFWYRQDPGLGLRLIYFSYDVKMKEKGDIPEGYSVSREKKERFSLILESASTNQTSMYLCASSLLGQGIYEQYFGPGTRLTVT.